These 5 T cell receptor beta chains originate from one sample sequenced in a study of cytomegalovirus exposure and HLA in healthy donors. 13 Jbeta primers and 60 Vbeta primers were used for the PCR. Some clones are missing from TCRdb's copy, which holds only in-frame ones; the method was immunoSEQ multiplex PCR. Altogether about 150,000 clones are present, over 60% being singletons, with the ten largest covering roughly 2%. The sequenced sample consisted of PBMCs. Every receptor here comes from a woman aged 40 to 49 in good health and CMV-seronegative.

The chain employs TRBV10-2 and TRBJ1-6; 9 nucleotides agree with TRBD1. The CDR3 runs to 13 residues. From germline, CDR1 is WSHSY and CDR2 SAAADI. Trimming cost V 6 bases and J 14 bases; bases outside gene matches: 8. The CDR3: CASRGQGNGALHF. CDR3 DNA: TGCGCCAGCAGAGGACAGGGGAATGGAGCCCTCCACTTT.

V gene TRBV19 combines with J gene TRBJ2-3; 9 bases fit TRBD2. Germline V gene sequence: CDR1 LNHDA, CDR2 SQIVND (reference sequence). The CDR3 is made up of 17 amino acids. V was clipped by 1 base and J by 1 base; unmatched bases: 6. This CDR3 is CASSIAGRGRGTDTQYF. In DNA, the CDR3 is TGTGCCAGTAGTATAGCTGGGCGCGGGAGGGGCACAGATACGCAGTATTTT.

This chain links TRBV19 with TRBJ1-4; 7 nucleotides match TRBD1. The germline V gene has CDR1 LNHDA and CDR2 SQIVND (reference sequence). Trimming cost V 2 bases and J 0 bases; bases outside gene matches: 6. The CDR3 runs to 17 residues. The CDR3 DNA is TGTGCCAGTAGTATAAGGGGGCGACCCGCAACTAATGAAAAACTGTTTTTT. Amino acids: CASSIRGRPATNEKLFF.

V is TRBV5-4 and J is TRBJ2-7; D is undetermined. V lost 2 bases and J 0 bases, leaving 9 bases between the germline ends. The CDR3 consists of 14 residues. Germline V lookup: CDR1 SGHNT, CDR2 YYREEE (reference sequence). The CDR3 DNA is TGTGCCAGCAGCTTCCTTGGAGTCTCCTACGAGCAGTACTTC. Amino acids: CASSFLGVSYEQYF.

This clone was seen only a few times. The chain combines TRBV5-6 with TRBJ1-6; D perhaps matches TRBD1 (5 bases). Between the trimmed V and J ends, which lost 1 base and 6 bases, there was a span of 11 bases. From germline, CDR1 is SGHDT and CDR2 YYEEEE. This CDR3 region has 15 residues. The CDR3 sequence: CASSLTRVGNSPLHF. In nucleotides, the CDR3 is TGTGCCAGCAGCTTGACCAGGGTTGGTAATTCACCCCTCCACTTT.